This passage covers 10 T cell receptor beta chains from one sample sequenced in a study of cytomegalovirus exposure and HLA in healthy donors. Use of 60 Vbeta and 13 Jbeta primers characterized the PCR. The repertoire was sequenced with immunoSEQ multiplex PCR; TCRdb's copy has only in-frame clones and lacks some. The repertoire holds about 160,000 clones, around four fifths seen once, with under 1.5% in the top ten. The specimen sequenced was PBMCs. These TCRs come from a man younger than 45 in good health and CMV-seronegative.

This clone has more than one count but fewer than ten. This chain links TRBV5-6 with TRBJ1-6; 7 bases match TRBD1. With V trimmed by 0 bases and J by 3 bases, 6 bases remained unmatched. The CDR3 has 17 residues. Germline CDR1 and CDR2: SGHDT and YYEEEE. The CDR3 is CASSLGGAGGYNSPLHF. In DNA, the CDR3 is TGTGCCAGCAGCTTGGGGGGCGCAGGGGGCTATAATTCACCCCTCCACTTT.

This chain's CDR3 is CASSLGTGRPQHF. In DNA form, the CDR3 reads TGCGCCAGCAGCTTGGGGACAGGGCGGCCCCAGCATTTT. The rearrangement joins TRBV5-1 to TRBJ1-5; 8 positions match TRBD1. CDR3 length: 13 amino acids. Germline V gene data show CDR1 as SGHRS and CDR2 as YFSETQ. Trimming cost V 0 bases and J 9 bases; bases outside gene matches: 2.

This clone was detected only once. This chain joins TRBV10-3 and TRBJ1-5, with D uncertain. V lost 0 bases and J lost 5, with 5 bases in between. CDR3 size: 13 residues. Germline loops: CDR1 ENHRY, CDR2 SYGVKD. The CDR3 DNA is TGTGCCATCAGTGAGTCGACTTATCAGCCCCAGCATTTT. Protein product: CAISESTYQPQHF.

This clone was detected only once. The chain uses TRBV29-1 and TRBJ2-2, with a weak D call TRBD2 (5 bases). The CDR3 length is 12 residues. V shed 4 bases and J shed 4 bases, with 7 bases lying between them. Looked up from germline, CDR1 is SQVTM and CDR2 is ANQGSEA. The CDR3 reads CSVVRGTGELFF. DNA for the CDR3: TGCAGCGTTGTACGGGGCACCGGGGAGCTGTTTTTT.

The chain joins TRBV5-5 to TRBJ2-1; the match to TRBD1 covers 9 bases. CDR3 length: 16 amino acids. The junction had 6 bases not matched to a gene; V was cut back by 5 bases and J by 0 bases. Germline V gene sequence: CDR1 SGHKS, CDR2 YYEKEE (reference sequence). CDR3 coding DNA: TGTGCCAGCAGTCGTGCGACAGGGGGCTCCTACAATGAGCAGTTCTTC. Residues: CASSRATGGSYNEQFF.

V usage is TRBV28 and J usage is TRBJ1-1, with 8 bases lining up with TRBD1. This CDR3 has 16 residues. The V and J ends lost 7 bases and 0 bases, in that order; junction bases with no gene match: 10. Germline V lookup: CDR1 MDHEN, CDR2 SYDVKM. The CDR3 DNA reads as TGTGCCAGCAATCACAGGACAGGGCGAATGAACACTGAAGCTTTCTTT. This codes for CASNHRTGRMNTEAFF.

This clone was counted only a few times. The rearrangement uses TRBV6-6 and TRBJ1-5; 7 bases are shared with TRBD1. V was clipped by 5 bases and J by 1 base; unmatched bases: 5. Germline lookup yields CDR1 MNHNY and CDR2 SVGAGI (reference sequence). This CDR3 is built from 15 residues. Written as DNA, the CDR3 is TGTGCCAGCAGTCAAGGGACAGCCAGCAATCAGCCCCAGCATTTT. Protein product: CASSQGTASNQPQHF.

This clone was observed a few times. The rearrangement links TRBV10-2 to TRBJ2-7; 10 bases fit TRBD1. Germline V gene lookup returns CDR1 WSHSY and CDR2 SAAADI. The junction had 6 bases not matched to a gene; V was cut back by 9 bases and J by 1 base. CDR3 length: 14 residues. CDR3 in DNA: TGCGCCAGTGGCCGGGACAGGGGATCCTACGAGCAGTACTTC. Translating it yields CASGRDRGSYEQYF.

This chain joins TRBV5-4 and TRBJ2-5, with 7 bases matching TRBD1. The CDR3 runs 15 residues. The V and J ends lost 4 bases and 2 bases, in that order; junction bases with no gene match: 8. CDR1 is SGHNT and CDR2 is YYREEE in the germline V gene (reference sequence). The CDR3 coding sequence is TGTGCCAGCAGCCCGGGGACAGTTGTACAAGAGACCCAGTACTTC. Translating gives CASSPGTVVQETQYF.

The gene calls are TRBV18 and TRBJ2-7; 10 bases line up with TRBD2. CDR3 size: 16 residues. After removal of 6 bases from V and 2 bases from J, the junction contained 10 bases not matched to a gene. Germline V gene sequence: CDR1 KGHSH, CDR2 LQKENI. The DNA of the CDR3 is TGTGCCAGCTCGGGATCGGGACTAGCGATGACCTACGAGCAGTACTTC. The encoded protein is CASSGSGLAMTYEQYF.